Presented here are 26 T cell receptor beta chains from one specimen sequenced in a study of cytomegalovirus exposure and HLA in healthy donors. The primer mix had 60 Vbeta and 13 Jbeta primers. Clones were sequenced by immunoSEQ multiplex PCR, and TCRdb holds only the in-frame ones, with some missing. Among about 210,000 clones listed, 78% were seen once. The sample consisted of PBMCs. The receptor set was obtained from a woman aged 25 to 39 in good health and CMV-seropositive.

The chain is built from TRBV6-4 and TRBJ2-1, with TRBD1 matching 7 bases. J lost 8 bases, V lost 0 bases, and 7 bases had no gene match. Germline-derived CDR1 and CDR2 are MRHNA and SNTAGT. This CDR3 has 15 residues. The CDR3, as DNA: TGTGCCAGCAGTGACTCGAGCAGGGGGTTGGATGAGCAGTTCTTC. Amino acid sequence: CASSDSSRGLDEQFF.

The V and J genes are TRBV29-1 and TRBJ2-7, with D possibly matching TRBD2 (7 bases). V lost 8 bases, J lost 3 bases, and 14 bases lay in between. The CDR3 consists of 12 residues. Germline CDR1 and CDR2: SQVTM and ANQGSEA. In DNA, the CDR3 is TGCAGCCGTGGGGGGGGCGGCTACGAGCAGTACTTC. It codes for CSRGGGGYEQYF.

The chain joins TRBV11-2 to TRBJ2-7; 10 bases agree with TRBD2. CDR3 size: 15 residues. Looked up from germline, CDR1 is SGHAT and CDR2 is FQNNGV. The trim removed 6 bases at V and 5 bases at J, leaving 10 bases unmatched. The CDR3 region is CASSSLAGASNEQYF. CDR3 bases: TGTGCCAGCAGTTCCCTAGCGGGGGCAAGTAACGAGCAGTACTTC.

The chain couples TRBV28 to TRBJ2-1; D unclear. CDR3 length: 13 amino acids. Germline V gene data show CDR1 as MDHEN and CDR2 as SYDVKM. With 3 bases removed from V and 6 bases from J, the gap between germline ends came to 9 bases. CDR3: CASSFPPGNEQFF. In nucleotides, the CDR3 is TGTGCCAGCAGTTTTCCCCCAGGCAATGAGCAGTTCTTC. Full variable domain (outside the CDR3, taken from reference TRBV28 and TRBJ2-1): DVKVTQSSRYLVKRTGEKVFLECVQDMDHENMFWYRQDPGLGLRLIYFSYDVKMKEKGDIPEGYSVSREKKERFSLILESASTNQTSMYLCASSFPPGNEQFFGPGTRLTVL.

This chain links TRBV2 with TRBJ2-2; weak D call: TRBD1 (6 bases). From germline, CDR1 is SNHLY and CDR2 FYNNEI. V was cut by 1 base and J by 2 bases, with 17 bases left in between. CDR3 length: 18 amino acids. The CDR3 bases are TGTGCCAGCAGTGAAGGGTTATTCAGGGGTGGTAACACCGGGGAGCTGTTTTTT. This codes for CASSEGLFRGGNTGELFF. Full variable domain (missing parts from reference TRBV2 and TRBJ2-2): EPEVTQTPSHQVTQMGQEVILRCVPISNHLYFYWYRQILGQKVEFLVSFYNNEISEKSEIFDDQFSVERPDGSNFTLKIRSTKLEDSAMYFCASSEGLFRGGNTGELFFGEGSRLTVL.

This clone was picked up a small number of times. The V and J genes are TRBV13 and TRBJ1-4; 10 nucleotides align to TRBD1. The CDR3 extends over 14 amino acids. Germline V CDR1 and CDR2: PRHDT, FYEKMQ (reference sequence). Trimming took 4 bases from V and 7 from J; bases not matched to a gene: 3. The CDR3 sequence is CASSWDRGSEKLFF. CDR3 DNA sequence: TGTGCCAGCAGCTGGGACAGGGGCAGTGAAAAACTGTTTTTT.

J is TRBJ1-1 and V is TRBV5-4; the D gene is possibly TRBD1 (6 bases). CDR1 is SGHNT, CDR2 YYREEE, per germline (reference sequence). The ends were cut back, 4 bases at V and 0 bases at J, with 16 bases in the middle. This CDR3 has 16 amino acids. CDR3 region: CASSPSGDGMNTEAFF. Here the CDR3 DNA reads TGTGCCAGCAGCCCCTCAGGGGACGGGATGAACACTGAAGCTTTCTTT.

This chain uses TRBV5-1 with TRBJ2-2, with 12 nucleotides matching TRBD2. V gave up 0 bases and J gave up 6 bases; unmatched junction bases: 3. This CDR3 has 16 amino acids. The germline V gene has CDR1 SGHRS and CDR2 YFSETQ. The CDR3, as DNA: TGCGCCAGCAGCTTGGGACTAGCGGGAGTTTCCGGGGAGCTGTTTTTT. Amino acids: CASSLGLAGVSGELFF.

The rearrangement joins TRBV27 to TRBJ2-6, with D perhaps matching TRBD1 (5 bases). Per the germline V gene, CDR1 is MNHEY and CDR2 is SMNVEV (reference sequence). This CDR3 has 16 amino acids. Trimming stripped 8 bases from V and 0 bases from J, with 14 bases between. The CDR3 loop reads CASSGHGISGANVLTF. CDR3 DNA: TGTGCCAGCTCCGGACATGGGATCTCTGGGGCCAACGTCCTGACTTTC.

V gene TRBV5-6 combines with J gene TRBJ2-7; possibly TRBD2 for D (6 bases). With 4 bases removed from V and 2 bases from J, the gap between germline ends came to 10 bases. This CDR3 spans 13 amino acids. Germline V gene lookup returns CDR1 SGHDT and CDR2 YYEEEE. CDR3 sequence (DNA): TGTGCCAGCAGCCCCGGGGGAACCTACGAGCAGTACTTC. Protein product: CASSPGGTYEQYF.

The CDR3 is CSVGGVVNTEAFF. CDR3 DNA sequence: TGCAGCGTTGGGGGGGTGGTGAACACTGAAGCTTTCTTT. The chain is built from TRBV29-1 and TRBJ1-1, with D possibly being TRBD1 (5 bases). V shed 4 bases and J shed 0 bases, with 9 bases lying between them. Germline V lookup: CDR1 SQVTM, CDR2 ANQGSEA. CDR3 length: 13 amino acids. The whole variable domain, remainder taken from reference TRBV29-1 and TRBJ1-1, is SAVISQKPSRDICQRGTSLTIQCQVDSQVTMMFWYRQQPGQSLTLIATANQGSEATYESGFVIDKFPISRPNLTFSTLTVSNMSPEDSSIYLCSVGGVVNTEAFFGQGTRLTVV.

The V gene is TRBV6-4, the J gene TRBJ2-4; maybe TRBD2 (5 bases). Germline V lookup: CDR1 MRHNA, CDR2 SNTAGT. Trimming pared 11 bases from V and 5 bases from J, leaving 19 bases between. The CDR3 loop spans 14 amino acids. This CDR3 reads CAGRAAYIENIQYF. CDR3 in DNA: TGTGCCGGGCGGGCAGCATACATTGAAAACATTCAGTACTTC.

The chain employs TRBV6-1 and TRBJ2-1; D unresolved. Trimming removed 5 bases from V and 4 bases from J, with 6 bases in between. Germline CDR1 and CDR2: MNHNS and SASEGT. This CDR3 is 12 amino acids long. The CDR3 nucleotides are TGTGCCAGCAGTCCCTTTTACAATGAGCAGTTCTTC. Its protein is CASSPFYNEQFF.

J is TRBJ2-7 and V is TRBV19, with 8 bases identical to TRBD1. The germline gives CDR1 LNHDA, CDR2 SQIVND (reference sequence). This CDR3 has 14 amino acids. V was clipped by 5 bases and J by 3 bases; unmatched bases: 6. CDR3 coding DNA: TGTGCCAGTAGTGACGGACAGGGACTCTACGAGCAGTACTTC. Protein product: CASSDGQGLYEQYF.

This clone appeared a few times. The CDR3 sequence: CASSYSRDSEQFF. In nucleotides, the CDR3 is TGTGCCAGCAGTTACTCGAGGGATTCTGAGCAGTTCTTC. The chain couples TRBV6-5 to TRBJ2-1; the D gene is possibly TRBD2 (5 bases). The V end was cut by 0 bases, the J end by 9 bases, with 9 bases between. CDR3 size: 13 residues. Germline V CDR1 and CDR2: MNHEY, SVGAGI.

In regard to this clone: Other DNA sequences from this sample encode an identical CDR3 as well. The chain links TRBV10-3 to TRBJ1-2; no clear D. The CDR3 length is 13 residues. The V end lost 4 bases, the J end lost 3 bases, and 9 bases lay between the germline ends. Per the germline V gene, CDR1 is ENHRY and CDR2 is SYGVKD. The CDR3 coding sequence is TGTGCCATCAGTGGAGGGCTCGACTATGGCTACACCTTC. It translates to CAISGGLDYGYTF.

The J gene is TRBJ2-3, the V gene TRBV7-2; 10 bases map to TRBD2. V shed 6 bases and J 6 bases; nucleotides not matched to a gene: 12. Looked up from germline, CDR1 is SGHTA and CDR2 is FQGNSA. The CDR3 extends over 16 amino acids. This chain's CDR3 is CASSPRLAGSRDTQYF. For the CDR3, the DNA is TGTGCCAGCAGTCCTCGACTAGCGGGCAGCAGGGATACGCAGTATTTT.

The J gene is TRBJ1-1, the V gene TRBV18; a possible D gene is TRBD1 (5 bases). The CDR3 runs to 15 residues. V was trimmed by 3 bases and J by 1 base, leaving 12 bases between them. Germline values: CDR1 KGHSH, CDR2 LQKENI. CDR3 in DNA: TGTGCCAGCTCACCGGGGCAGCTAAAGAACACTGAAGCTTTCTTT. Translation: CASSPGQLKNTEAFF.

The rearrangement joins TRBV5-1 to TRBJ2-5, with D tentatively TRBD2 (6 bases). The germline CDR1 and CDR2 sequences are SGHRS and YFSETQ. CDR3 length equals 14 residues. V was pared by 4 bases and J by 5 bases, with 15 bases between. This chain's CDR3 is CASSPRRGWETQYF. The CDR3 nucleotides are TGCGCCAGCAGCCCCCGGCGGGGCTGGGAGACCCAGTACTTC.

The CDR3 loop is CASSLITENTEAFF. DNA for the CDR3: TGTGCCAGCAGCTTAATAACAGAGAACACTGAAGCTTTCTTT. This chain joins TRBV7-9 and TRBJ1-1; D is unresolved. The V end lost 2 bases, the J end lost 1 base, and 8 bases lay between the germline ends. Germline V gene data show CDR1 as SEHNR and CDR2 as FQNEAQ (reference sequence). The CDR3 runs 14 residues.

Only one count was recorded for this clone. This chain links TRBV2 with TRBJ1-3; TRBD1 matches at 8 bases. The germline gives CDR1 SNHLY, CDR2 FYNNEI. V lost 6 bases, J lost 0 bases, and 4 bases stayed unmatched. This CDR3 region has 15 residues. The CDR3 sequence: CASRGDRSSGNTIYF. Written as DNA, the CDR3 is TGTGCCAGCAGGGGGGACAGGAGCTCTGGAAACACCATATATTTT.

In the case of this clone: The junction departs from the called germline gene at one end, perhaps through a read error. This rearrangement joins TRBV28 to TRBJ1-3, with D unclear. Germline CDR1 reads MDHEN; CDR2 reads SYDVKM. The CDR3 length is 12 residues. CDR3 protein: CASSYGGDTIYF. The CDR3, as DNA: TGTGCCAGCAGTTACGGTGGAGACACCATATATTTT.

The V gene is TRBV5-1, the J gene TRBJ2-3; perhaps TRBD2 as D (5 bases). Germline V gene sequence: CDR1 SGHRS, CDR2 YFSETQ. V was trimmed by 5 bases and J by 4 bases, leaving 14 bases between them. The CDR3 totals 14 residues. The CDR3: CASRPGSRADTQYF. The CDR3 DNA sequence: TGCGCCAGCAGACCGGGGAGTCGGGCAGATACGCAGTATTTT.

This chain links TRBV5-4 with TRBJ2-5; D may be TRBD2 (5 bases). This CDR3 has 11 amino acids. Germline V lookup: CDR1 SGHNT, CDR2 YYREEE (reference sequence). Trimming stripped 3 bases from V and 5 bases from J, with 5 bases between. CDR3 in amino acids: CASSWRETQYF. In nucleotides, the CDR3 is TGTGCCAGCAGCTGGAGGGAGACCCAGTACTTC.

The chain employs TRBV18 and TRBJ1-3; a possible D gene is TRBD1 (5 bases). CDR3 length: 16 residues. The germline CDR1 and CDR2 sequences are KGHSH and LQKENI. V lost 3 bases to trimming and J lost 0 bases, with 12 bases between them. The DNA for the CDR3 is TGTGCCAGCTCACCTACGACGGGGGGCTCTGGAAACACCATATATTTT. Translated, it gives CASSPTTGGSGNTIYF. Drawing the rest from reference TRBV18 and TRBJ1-3, the complete variable domain is NAGVMQNPRHLVRRRGQEARLRCSPMKGHSHVYWYRQLPEEGLKFMVYLQKENIIDESGMPKERFSAEFPKEGPSILRIQQVVRGDSAAYFCASSPTTGGSGNTIYFGEGSWLTVV.

J is TRBJ1-1 and V is TRBV4-2, with D tentatively TRBD1 (6 bases). Per germline, CDR1 LGHNA and CDR2 YNFKEQ. The CDR3 totals 20 residues. V shed 0 bases and J shed 1 base, with 24 bases lying between them. The CDR3 nucleotides read TGTGCCAGCAGCCAAGATATCCCCAGAGACCCGGGACATGAGAACACTGAAGCTTTCTTT. This gives the protein CASSQDIPRDPGHENTEAFF.